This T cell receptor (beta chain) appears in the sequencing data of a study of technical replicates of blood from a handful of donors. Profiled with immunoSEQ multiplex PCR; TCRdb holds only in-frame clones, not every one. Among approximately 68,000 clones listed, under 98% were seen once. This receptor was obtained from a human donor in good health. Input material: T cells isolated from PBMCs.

The DNA for the CDR3 is TGTGCCAGCAGTCGGGTTTGGGATACGCAGTATTTT. This sequence encodes CASSRVWDTQYF. The gene calls are TRBV27 and TRBJ2-3; no firm D call. Germline CDR1 reads MNHEY; CDR2 reads SMNVEV (reference sequence). The CDR3 has 12 residues. V lost 5 bases and J 6 bases, leaving 9 bases between the germline ends.